This T cell receptor (beta chain) was captured in a study of Graves' ophthalmopathy and Graves' hyperthyroidism. Points from the study as a whole: Blood shared most expanded thyroid clonotypes above 0.001 frequency.

The sequenced template was RNA, covering the TCR beta CDR3 region. RT-PCR with HTBI primers came first, then second-round multiplex PCR. TCRdb reprocessed the multiplex PCR reads with MiXCR, giving one entry per CDR3 protein. Here the sample spans around 1.1 million distinct CDR3 sequences, 35% to 40% being singletons. For this clonotype: Its antigen is as yet unknown.

Sequenced: peripheral blood or thyroid tissue (not recorded which). The sequence was obtained from an adult man with Graves' hyperthyroidism.

CDR3 in amino acids: CASSLYRGLIYGYTF. CDR3 bases: TGTGCCAGCAGCTTATACCGGGGGCTTATCTATGGCTACACCTTC. V is TRBV7-8 and J is TRBJ1-2; perhaps TRBD1 as D (6 bases). The germline V gene has CDR1 SGHVS and CDR2 FQNEAQ. The V and J ends lost 2 bases and 4 bases respectively, with 14 bases between them. The CDR3 length is 15 residues.